Below are 9 T cell receptor beta chains sequenced from a single sample in a study of blood T cell repertoires in COVID-19. Assay used: immunoSEQ multiplex PCR; TCRdb lists only in-frame clones, some missing. The sample has over 45,000 clones, about 90% seen once; the top ten hold about 5.1%. Specimen: peripheral blood. The receptors shown here come from a man older than 75 in a cohort sampled during active COVID-19.

V and J are TRBV3-1 (or the pseudogene TRBV3-2) and TRBJ2-7; D is perhaps TRBD1 (6 bases). CDR3 length: 18 residues. Looked up from germline, CDR1 is LGHDT and CDR2 is YNNKEL (reference sequence). The V end lost 4 bases, the J end lost 0 bases, and 22 bases lay between the germline ends. The CDR3, as DNA: TGTGCCAGCAGCCCACCCACAGGGACCGTTTCACCCTCCTACGAGCAGTACTTC. It is translated as CASSPPTGTVSPSYEQYF.

DNA for the CDR3: TGTGCCAGCAGCTTGACTAGCGGGGGGGCGAGTGAGCAGTTCTTC. Translated, it gives CASSLTSGGASEQFF. The chain recombines TRBV7-2 with TRBJ2-1; 14 nucleotides agree with TRBD2. V lost 3 bases and J lost 9; bases outside the gene matches: 4. The CDR3 is made up of 15 amino acids. The germline gives CDR1 SGHTA, CDR2 FQGNSA.

This clone was detected a few times. The chain is built from TRBV12-5 and TRBJ1-1; maybe TRBD1 (6 bases). Trimming removed 2 bases from V and 1 base from J, with 8 bases in between. Germline V gene lookup returns CDR1 LGHNT and CDR2 FRNRAP. This CDR3 spans 14 amino acids. CDR3 nucleotides: TGTGCTAGTGGTTTGACAGGGCAGAACACTGAAGCTTTCTTT. Its protein is CASGLTGQNTEAFF.

In this sample, this clone turned up once. As DNA, the CDR3 is TGTGCCACCAGTGGGGCAGGGTCTACTGAAGCTTTCTTT. This codes for CATSGAGSTEAFF. V is TRBV24-1 and J is TRBJ1-1, with a tentative D call TRBD1 (5 bases). The CDR3 is 13 amino acids. Trimming took off 5 bases at V and 5 bases at J, with 11 bases between the two ends. Germline assignment: CDR1 KGHDR and CDR2 SFDVKD.

The CDR3 sequence is CASSPGTSGSRAQYF. The CDR3 DNA reads as TGTGCCAGCAGTCCCGGGACTAGCGGGAGTCGGGCCCAGTACTTC. The chain recombines TRBV27 with TRBJ2-5, with 14 bases matching TRBD2. This CDR3 region has 15 residues. Unmatched junction bases numbered 8, after V lost 5 bases and J lost 9 bases. CDR1 MNHEY and CDR2 SMNVEV come from the germline V gene (reference sequence).

This chain joins TRBV5-1 and TRBJ1-1; the match to TRBD1 covers 7 bases. J lost 5 bases, V lost 0 bases, and 4 bases had no gene match. Germline V gives CDR1 SGHRS, CDR2 YFSETQ. The CDR3 length is 14 residues. The CDR3 region is CASSLGTGVTEAFF. CDR3 nucleotide sequence: TGCGCCAGCAGCTTGGGTACAGGGGTTACTGAAGCTTTCTTT.

The J gene is TRBJ2-1, the V gene TRBV7-6; 8 nucleotides align to TRBD1. J gave up 4 bases and V 5 bases, and 7 bases lay outside the gene matches. The germline V gene encodes CDR1 SGHVS and CDR2 FNYEAQ. The CDR3 sequence is 15 residues long. The CDR3 coding sequence is TGTGCCAGCAGCGTCGGGACAGGCACTTACAATGAGCAGTTCTTC. It encodes CASSVGTGTYNEQFF.

This clone showed up just once. The chain couples TRBV15 to TRBJ2-6; 9 bases match TRBD1. The germline CDR1 and CDR2 sequences are LNHNV and YYDKDF (reference sequence). V was clipped by 0 bases and J by 2 bases; unmatched bases: 5. The CDR3 loop spans 18 amino acids. In DNA form, the CDR3 reads TGTGCCACCAGCAGAGATCGGGACAGGGTGGCTGGGGCCAACGTCCTGACTTTC. Protein: CATSRDRDRVAGANVLTF. Using reference TRBV15 and TRBJ2-6 for the parts outside the CDR3, the full variable domain is DAMVIQNPRYQVTQFGKPVTLSCSQTLNHNVMYWYQQKSSQAPKLLFHYYDKDFNNEADTPDNFQSRRPNTSFCFLDIRSPGLGDTAMYLCATSRDRDRVAGANVLTFGAGSRLTVL.

In this sample, this clone turned up once. The genes are TRBV24-1 and TRBJ2-1, with TRBD1 identical over 8 bases. Germline V lookup: CDR1 KGHDR, CDR2 SFDVKD. The CDR3 is 16 amino acids. The V gene end was trimmed by 5 bases and the J gene end by 0 bases; junction bases not matched to a gene: 5. CDR3 amino acids: CATSAGQGRSYNEQFF. The CDR3 nucleotides read TGTGCCACCAGTGCAGGACAGGGACGCTCCTACAATGAGCAGTTCTTC.